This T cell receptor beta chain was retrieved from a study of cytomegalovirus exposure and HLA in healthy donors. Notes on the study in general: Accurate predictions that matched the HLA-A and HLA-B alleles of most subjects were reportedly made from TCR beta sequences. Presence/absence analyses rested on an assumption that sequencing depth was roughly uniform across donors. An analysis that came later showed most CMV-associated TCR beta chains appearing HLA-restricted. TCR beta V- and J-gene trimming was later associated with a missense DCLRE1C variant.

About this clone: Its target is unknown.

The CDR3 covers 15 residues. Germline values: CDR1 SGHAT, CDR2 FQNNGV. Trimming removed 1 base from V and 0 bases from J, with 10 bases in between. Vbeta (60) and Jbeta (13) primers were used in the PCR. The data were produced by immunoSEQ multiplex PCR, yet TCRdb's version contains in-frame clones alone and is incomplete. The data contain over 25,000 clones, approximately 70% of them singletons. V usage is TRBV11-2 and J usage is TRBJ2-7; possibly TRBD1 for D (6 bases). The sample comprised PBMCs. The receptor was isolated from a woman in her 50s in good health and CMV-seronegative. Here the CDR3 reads CASSLGQALSYEQYF. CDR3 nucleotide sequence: TGTGCCAGCAGCTTAGGACAGGCGCTCTCCTACGAGCAGTACTTC.